These 21 T cell receptor beta chains were all obtained from the same sample, sequenced in a study of T cell responses to AZD1222 COVID-19 vaccine. Some clones are missing from TCRdb's copy, which holds only in-frame ones; the method was immunoSEQ multiplex PCR. The data show 70,000 to 95,000 clones, with around 89% seen just once and more than 2% held by the top ten. The sample in question was peripheral blood, obtained 28 days after the second AZD1222 dose. The receptors were gathered from an adult who received the AZD1222 COVID-19 vaccine.

For the CDR3, the DNA is TGTGCCAGCAGCCGTGCTGAGGGGCGAGAGACCCAGTACTTC. The encoded protein is CASSRAEGRETQYF. The chain is built from TRBV9 and TRBJ2-5, with D perhaps being TRBD1 or TRBD2 (5 bases each). Germline V gene data show CDR1 as SGDLS and CDR2 as YYNGEE. The CDR3 runs to 14 residues. Trimming left V 4 bases short and J 4 bases short, with 14 bases between. The full variable domain, rest sourced from reference TRBV9 and TRBJ2-5, is DSGVTQTPKHLITATGQRVTLRCSPRSGDLSVYWYQQSLDQGLQFLIQYYNGEERAKGNILERFSAQQFPDLHSELNLSSLELGDSALYFCASSRAEGRETQYFGPGTRLLVL.

As DNA, the CDR3 is TGTGCCAGCAGCGTTGGGGGGACGTACAATGAGCAGTTCTTC. It encodes CASSVGGTYNEQFF. The V gene is TRBV9, the J gene TRBJ2-1; D perhaps matches TRBD2 (6 bases). The CDR3 sequence is 14 residues long. Germline lookup yields CDR1 SGDLS and CDR2 YYNGEE. V lost 2 bases, J lost 4 bases, and 10 bases lay in between.

The chain employs TRBV6-6 and TRBJ1-1, with D unclear. CDR3 size: 16 residues. Trimming removed 2 bases at V and 0 bases at J, with 13 bases between. Germline lookup yields CDR1 MNHNY and CDR2 SVGAGI (reference sequence). The CDR3: CASSYPFVGMNTEAFF. The CDR3 bases are TGTGCCAGCAGTTACCCCTTTGTCGGGATGAACACTGAAGCTTTCTTT.

This chain joins TRBV11-2 and TRBJ1-4; D might be TRBD1 (5 bases). The germline V gene has CDR1 SGHAT and CDR2 FQNNGV. V was shortened by 5 bases and J by 7 bases, with 14 bases between the two germline ends. The CDR3 is made up of 14 amino acids. CDR3 residues: CASSLGLQFEKLFF. The CDR3 bases are TGTGCCAGCAGCCTGGGACTCCAATTTGAAAAACTGTTTTTT.

The genes are TRBV3-1 (or the pseudogene TRBV3-2) and TRBJ2-1; 8 positions match TRBD2. The CDR3 runs 15 residues. V shed 3 bases, J shed 3 bases, and the junction held 4 bases outside the gene matches. From germline, CDR1 is LGHDT and CDR2 YNNKEL (reference sequence). Here the CDR3 reads CASSQSGSFYNEQFF. Here the CDR3 DNA reads TGTGCCAGCAGCCAGAGCGGGAGTTTCTACAATGAGCAGTTCTTC.

The chain couples TRBV12-3 or TRBV12-4 to TRBJ2-7, with 12 bases fitting TRBD2. The J segment lost 3 bases and the V segment lost 6 bases, leaving 0 bases of the junction unmatched. The CDR3 runs to 13 residues. This CDR3 is CASRTSGGYEQYF. CDR3 in DNA: TGTGCCAGCAGGACTAGCGGGGGCTACGAGCAGTACTTC.

The chain uses TRBV2 and TRBJ1-1; 7 bases fit TRBD1. J gave up 7 bases and V 5 bases, and 4 bases lay outside the gene matches. The CDR3 has 12 residues. In germline, CDR1 is SNHLY, CDR2 FYNNEI. The CDR3: CASSLQGVEAFF. The CDR3 coding sequence is TGTGCCAGCAGTCTTCAGGGGGTTGAAGCTTTCTTT.

This clone has only a few counts. This chain uses TRBV6-4 with TRBJ2-1; D not resolved. Between the trimmed V and J ends, which lost 4 bases and 7 bases, there was a span of 14 bases. Germline CDR1 reads MRHNA; CDR2 reads SNTAGT. The CDR3 is made up of 14 amino acids. The CDR3 nucleotides are TGTGCCAGCAGTGCCGGACCCATGGGGAATGAGCAGTTCTTC. As protein: CASSAGPMGNEQFF.

The gene calls are TRBV2 and TRBJ2-3, with TRBD1 matching over 8 bases. Germline-derived CDR1 and CDR2 are SNHLY and FYNNEI. V lost 6 bases and J lost 4; bases outside the gene matches: 6. The CDR3 extends over 14 amino acids. This CDR3 is CASRGQVAADTQYF. The CDR3 coding sequence is TGTGCCAGCAGGGGACAGGTTGCCGCAGATACGCAGTATTTT.

V is TRBV5-6 and J is TRBJ1-1, with D hard to call. V was shortened by 3 bases and J by 0 bases, with 9 bases between the two germline ends. Germline loops: CDR1 SGHDT, CDR2 YYEEEE. The CDR3 is 14 amino acids. This CDR3 is CASSSGLMNTEAFF. The CDR3 DNA sequence: TGTGCCAGCAGCTCTGGACTGATGAACACTGAAGCTTTCTTT.

This sequence joins TRBV3-1 (or the pseudogene TRBV3-2) and TRBJ2-7, with D tentatively TRBD2 (5 bases). V lost 8 bases and J 4 bases, leaving 18 bases between the germline ends. The CDR3 covers 14 residues. The germline gives CDR1 LGHDT, CDR2 YNNKEL (reference sequence). The CDR3 DNA is TGTGCCAGCGCCACTTCCGGGGTGAGTTACGAGCAGTACTTC. Its translation is CASATSGVSYEQYF.

This chain connects TRBV5-5 to TRBJ1-6, with D maybe TRBD1 (5 bases). The germline V and J ends were trimmed by 1 base and 8 bases, with 10 bases remaining between them. The V gene's germline CDR1 is SGHKS and CDR2 YYEKEE (reference sequence). The CDR3 sequence is 14 residues long. The CDR3 loop is CASSLQGLHSPLHF. CDR3 sequence (DNA): TGTGCCAGCAGCTTGCAGGGCTTACATTCACCCCTCCACTTT. The variable domain in full, completed from reference TRBV5-5 and TRBJ1-6, reads DAGVTQSPTHLIKTRGQQVTLRCSPISGHKSVSWYQQVLGQGPQFIFQYYEKEERGRGNFPDRFSARQFPNYSSELNVNALLLGDSALYLCASSLQGLHSPLHFGNGTRLTVT.

This sequence joins TRBV27 and TRBJ1-2, with D possibly being TRBD1 (5 bases). V lost 3 bases and J lost 3, with 11 bases in between. Per germline, CDR1 MNHEY and CDR2 SMNVEV (reference sequence). The CDR3 spans 14 residues. CDR3 coding DNA: TGTGCCAGCAGTTTGGGCAGGGATTACTATGGCTACACCTTC. Its translation: CASSLGRDYYGYTF.

The V call is TRBV7-6, the J call TRBJ1-2; tentatively, D is TRBD1 (6 bases). Germline CDR1 and CDR2: SGHVS and FNYEAQ. The CDR3 covers 13 residues. Trimming left V 5 bases short and J 3 bases short, with 10 bases between. The CDR3 nucleotides read TGTGCCAGCAGCCCGGGACAACACTATGGCTACACCTTC. This gives the protein CASSPGQHYGYTF.

This clone has only a few counts. The chain couples TRBV4-2 to TRBJ1-2; possible D gene TRBD1, 5 bases. Trimming took off 0 bases at V and 8 bases at J, with 7 bases between the two ends. Germline values: CDR1 LGHNA, CDR2 YNFKEQ. The CDR3 is made up of 12 amino acids. CDR3 sequence (DNA): TGTGCCAGCAGCCAAGACCAGGGAGGCTACACCTTC. It is translated as CASSQDQGGYTF.

The DNA for the CDR3 is TGTGCCAGCAGCTTAGGGACTAGCGGCCAAGAGACCCAGTACTTC. Protein sequence: CASSLGTSGQETQYF. This chain joins TRBV7-9 and TRBJ2-5, with TRBD2 matching 10 bases. The CDR3 runs to 15 residues. Trimming at V came to 1 base and at J to 1 base, leaving 0 bases not matched to a gene. Germline V gives CDR1 SEHNR, CDR2 FQNEAQ (reference sequence).

The chain couples TRBV20-1 to TRBJ1-1; 8 bases line up with TRBD1. This CDR3 contains 14 residues. Trimming at V came to 3 bases and at J to 1 base, leaving 4 bases not matched to a gene. The V gene's germline CDR1 is DFQATT and CDR2 SNEGSKA (reference sequence). CDR3 DNA: TGCAGTGCTAGTTGGACAGGGCAGAACACTGAAGCTTTCTTT. This translates into CSASWTGQNTEAFF.

This clone appeared a single time. The CDR3 DNA reads as TGTGCCAGCTCACCAGGGAATAATGAAAAACTGTTTTTT. As protein: CASSPGNNEKLFF. J is TRBJ1-4 and V is TRBV18; no clear D. CDR3 length: 13 residues. CDR1 is KGHSH and CDR2 is LQKENI in the germline V gene. V was clipped by 2 bases and J by 4 bases, with 5 bases between them.

This chain joins TRBV15 and TRBJ2-7, with D maybe TRBD2 (6 bases). V was cut by 0 bases and J by 0 bases, with 12 bases left in between. Germline V gene lookup returns CDR1 LNHNV and CDR2 YYDKDF (reference sequence). The CDR3 consists of 16 residues. The CDR3 DNA is TGTGCCACCAGCAGAGAATTTGGGACTCCCTCCTACGAGCAGTACTTC. It specifies CATSREFGTPSYEQYF.

This chain joins TRBV7-9 and TRBJ2-3; 11 bases line up with TRBD2. Trimming took 1 base from V and 6 from J; bases not matched to a gene: 6. Germline CDR1 and CDR2: SEHNR and FQNEAQ (reference sequence). The CDR3 has 16 residues. The CDR3 loop is CASSLGSSGRSDTQYF. CDR3 nucleotides: TGTGCCAGCAGCTTAGGTTCTAGCGGGAGGTCGGATACGCAGTATTTT.

The chain has TRBV2 and TRBJ2-1, with 10 bases lining up with TRBD2. The trim removed 2 bases at V and 6 bases at J, leaving 7 bases unmatched. Germline V gene data show CDR1 as SNHLY and CDR2 as FYNNEI. The length of the CDR3 is 16 residues. The CDR3 loop is CASSERQSGRGNEQFF. CDR3 coding DNA: TGTGCCAGCAGTGAACGGCAGAGCGGGAGGGGCAATGAGCAGTTCTTC. The full variable domain, rest sourced from reference TRBV2 and TRBJ2-1, is EPEVTQTPSHQVTQMGQEVILRCVPISNHLYFYWYRQILGQKVEFLVSFYNNEISEKSEIFDDQFSVERPDGSNFTLKIRSTKLEDSAMYFCASSERQSGRGNEQFFGPGTRLTVL.